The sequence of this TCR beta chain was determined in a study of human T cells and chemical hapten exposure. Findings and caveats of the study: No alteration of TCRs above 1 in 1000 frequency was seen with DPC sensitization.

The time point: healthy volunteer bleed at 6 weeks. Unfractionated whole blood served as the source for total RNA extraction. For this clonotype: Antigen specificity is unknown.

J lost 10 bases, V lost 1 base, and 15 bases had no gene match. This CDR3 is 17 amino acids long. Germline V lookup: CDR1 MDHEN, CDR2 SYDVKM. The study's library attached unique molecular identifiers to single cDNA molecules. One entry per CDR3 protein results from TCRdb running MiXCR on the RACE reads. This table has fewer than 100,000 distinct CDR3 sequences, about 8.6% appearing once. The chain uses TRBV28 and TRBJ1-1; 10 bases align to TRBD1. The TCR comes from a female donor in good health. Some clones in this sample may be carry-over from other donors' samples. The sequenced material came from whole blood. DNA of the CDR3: TGTGCCAGCAGTTTATACGAAGGGACAGGGGACTCCAATGGAGCTTTCTTT. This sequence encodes CASSLYEGTGDSNGAFF.